This TCR beta chain was recorded in a study of shared clonotypes between healthy human individuals. Findings of the study overall: The naive CD4 repertoires of a few donors were compared, and roughly 5% of clonotypes were shared. Generation of non-shared clonotypes was less probable than generation of clonotypes shared by all four donors.

Assay: immunoSEQ multiplex PCR; the TCRdb copy retains only in-frame clones and omits some. The profile shows approximately 2,000,000 clones, 93% of them singletons. To note about this clone: Its target is unknown.

Germline V gives CDR1 SGHDN, CDR2 FVKESK. The CDR3 totals 16 residues. After removal of 2 bases from V and 5 bases from J, the junction contained 5 bases not matched to a gene. CD45RO negativity and positive selection for CCR7 defined naive CD8 cells, a population that excluded terminally differentiated effector memory CD45RA+ cells. Material: naive CD8+ T cells from PBMCs. V is TRBV14 and J is TRBJ2-2; 10 bases are shared with TRBD1. The TCR comes from a man younger than 35 in good health. Some clones in this sample may be carry-over from other donors' samples. Here the CDR3 reads CASSQQTGGLTGELFF. CDR3 nucleotides: TGTGCCAGCAGCCAACAGACAGGGGGCTTGACCGGGGAGCTGTTTTTT.